The sequence of this T cell receptor (beta chain) was determined in a study of human T cells and chemical hapten exposure. Per the germline V gene, CDR1 is LGHNA and CDR2 is YSLEER. The CDR3 runs 13 residues. V shed 3 bases and J shed 0 bases, with 5 bases lying between them. This clonotype was seen a few times. As to time point: patch test 3, about 24 weeks after DPC sensitization. The treatment is: therapeutic diphenylcyclopropenone sensitization with weekly scalp DPC. TCRdb itself ran the RACE reads through MiXCR, one entry per CDR3 protein. The sample records 80,000 to 100,000 distinct CDR3 sequences, 25% to 35% being singletons.

The sequencing used whole blood, collected in connection with sensitization to the hapten diphenylcyclopropenone (DPC). This rearrangement joins TRBV4-3 to TRBJ1-2; D remains ambiguous. The sequence derives from a man aged 40-49 years with alopecia areata. Some clones in this sample may be carry-over from other donors' samples. CDR3 DNA: TGCGCCAGCAGCCATCAGACTAACTATGGCTACACCTTC. It codes for CASSHQTNYGYTF.